These T cell receptor beta chains were read from a single sample in a study of vaccination and CD4 T cells after COVID-19. TCRdb ran MiXCR on the PCR reads and lists one entry per CDR3 protein. The repertoire has roughly 8,000 distinct CDR3 sequences, approximately 48% of them found once; the top ten carry around 24%. No antigen has been assigned to these receptors. Sequences were obtained from CD4+ T cells from blood, cultured in vitro. These TCRs come from a human donor in good health. The CDR3 runs from the conserved cysteine through the conserved F or W.

V gene	J gene	CDR3 protein
TRBV7-8	TRBJ2-3	CASSLVDVLSSTQYF
TRBV2	TRBJ2-2	CASSAQARTNTGELFF
TRBV20-1	TRBJ1-5	CSASQSGAYNQPQHF
TRBV20-1	TRBJ2-7	CSAREPIGALGEQYF
TRBV7-2	TRBJ1-1	CASSLSGGNTEAFF
TRBV6-2/TRBV6-3	TRBJ2-1	CASTNWDGDNEQFF
TRBV28	TRBJ1-5	CASSFLGGVGSNQPQHF
TRBV20-1	TRBJ2-7	CSAEEWGTYEQYF
TRBV5-1	TRBJ1-1	CASSRGTGSAEAFF
TRBV11-3	TRBJ2-3	CASSLQGRTDTQYF
TRBV5-4	TRBJ1-1	CASRYGTLNTEAFF
TRBV6-5	TRBJ1-1	CASSYSGTNTEAFF
TRBV7-2	TRBJ2-7	CASSLAGTGSYEQYF
TRBV12-3/TRBV12-4	TRBJ2-2	CASKLGDRGITGELFF
TRBV6-1	TRBJ1-1	CASRGVPTAPNTEAFF
TRBV15	TRBJ1-5	CATSRDYQQGALSNQPQHF
TRBV2	TRBJ2-2	CASSEKGGAYTGELFF
TRBV11-2	TRBJ1-6	CASSLLGQGESPLHF
TRBV19	TRBJ1-5	CASSTDRVNQPQHF
TRBV27	TRBJ1-2	CASSLVSMQGLRGYTF
TRBV19	TRBJ1-1	CASSIDRARNTEAFF
TRBV6-2/TRBV6-3	TRBJ1-2	CASRFRGLNGYTF
TRBV5-1	TRBJ2-3	CASSLTGTQGRTDTQYF
TRBV2	TRBJ1-6	CASRGTGLNSPLHF
TRBV10-1	TRBJ1-5	CASSQGGVSQPQHF
TRBV7-9	TRBJ1-2	CASSSSGGALLYGYTF
TRBV7-6	TRBJ2-5	CASSLIGVGTGAETQYF
TRBV6-1	TRBJ1-1	CASSEQANTEAFF
TRBV6-1	TRBJ2-7	CASNLRWGVSYEQYF
TRBV7-2	TRBJ1-1	CASSLIQQVWTEAFF
TRBV2	TRBJ1-5	CASSDGGINQPQHF
TRBV6-1	TRBJ2-2	CASMRGGSGELFF
TRBV11-3	TRBJ2-2	CASSFSSGELFF
TRBV27	TRBJ1-6	CASSFHDRENSPLHF
TRBV7-9	.	CASSRGSYEQYF
TRBV27	TRBJ2-2	CASSLWGTGELFF
TRBV29-1	TRBJ1-1	CSVERPTEAFF
TRBV11-2	TRBJ1-1	CASSFPGRTTEAFF
TRBV7-6	TRBJ2-2	CASSPTSTGFFTGELFF
TRBV28	TRBJ2-1	CASSRPRNKPHNEQFF
TRBV28	TRBJ2-5	CASSLSGGQETQYF
TRBV20-1	TRBJ1-6	CSARDRAGSPLHF
TRBV6-1	TRBJ2-1	CASRLGLAAYNEQFF
TRBV12-5	TRBJ1-2	CASGLTGTGGYTF
TRBV7-6	TRBJ2-3	CASSLGGLAGGYTDTQYF
TRBV27	TRBJ2-7	CASSLGDRGLSYEQYF
TRBV19	TRBJ2-1	CATQPPGAQFF
TRBV20-1	TRBJ2-4	CSAIPLAKNIQYF
TRBV6-2/TRBV6-3	TRBJ1-1	CASSYRGGRVNTEAFF
TRBV29-1	TRBJ1-1	CSVVDRKDEAFF
TRBV27	TRBJ2-3	CASSPGTGAGDTQYF
TRBV2	TRBJ2-2	CASTGTSTGELFF
TRBV5-4	TRBJ2-6	CASSLVAENNVLTF
TRBV20-1	TRBJ2-3	CSARVLGLRGGTDTQYF
TRBV7-9	TRBJ2-7	CASSYQDEEQYF